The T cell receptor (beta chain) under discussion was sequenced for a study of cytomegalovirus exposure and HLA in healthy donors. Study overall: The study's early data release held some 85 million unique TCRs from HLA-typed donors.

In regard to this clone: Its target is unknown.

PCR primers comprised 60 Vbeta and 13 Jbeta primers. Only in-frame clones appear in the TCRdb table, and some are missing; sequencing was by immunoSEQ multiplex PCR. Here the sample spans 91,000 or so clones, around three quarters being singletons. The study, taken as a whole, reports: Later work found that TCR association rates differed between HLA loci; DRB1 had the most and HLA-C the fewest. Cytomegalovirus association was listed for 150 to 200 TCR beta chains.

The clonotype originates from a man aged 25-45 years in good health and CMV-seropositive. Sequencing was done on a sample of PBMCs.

The CDR3 DNA is TGTGCCACCAGCAGGGGGGCACATTCGAACACTGAAGCTTTCTTT. It yields the protein CATSRGAHSNTEAFF. The chain combines TRBV15 with TRBJ1-1; D possibly corresponds to TRBD1 (6 bases). V lost 3 bases and J 1 base, leaving 12 bases between the germline ends. Germline V gene lookup returns CDR1 LNHNV and CDR2 YYDKDF (reference sequence). The CDR3 length is 15 residues.